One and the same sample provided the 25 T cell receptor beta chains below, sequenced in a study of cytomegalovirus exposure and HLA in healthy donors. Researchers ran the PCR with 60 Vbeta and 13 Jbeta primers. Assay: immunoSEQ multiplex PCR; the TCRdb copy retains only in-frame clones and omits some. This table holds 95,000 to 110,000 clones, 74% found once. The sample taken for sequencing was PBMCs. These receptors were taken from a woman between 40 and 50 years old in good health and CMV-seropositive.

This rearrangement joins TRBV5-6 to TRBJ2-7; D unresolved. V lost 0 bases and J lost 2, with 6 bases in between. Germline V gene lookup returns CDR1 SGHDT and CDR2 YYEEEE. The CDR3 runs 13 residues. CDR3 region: CASSLAQPYEQYF. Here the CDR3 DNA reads TGTGCCAGCAGCTTGGCACAGCCCTACGAGCAGTACTTC.

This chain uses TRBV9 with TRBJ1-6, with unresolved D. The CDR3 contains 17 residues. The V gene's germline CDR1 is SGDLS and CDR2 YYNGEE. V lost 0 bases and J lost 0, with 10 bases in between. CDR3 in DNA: TGTGCCAGCAGCGTAGGTCTGGAGAGCTCCTATAATTCACCCCTCCACTTT. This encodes CASSVGLESSYNSPLHF.

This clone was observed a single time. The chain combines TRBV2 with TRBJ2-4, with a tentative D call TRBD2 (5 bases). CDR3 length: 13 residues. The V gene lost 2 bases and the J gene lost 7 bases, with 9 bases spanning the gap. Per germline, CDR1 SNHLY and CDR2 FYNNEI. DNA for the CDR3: TGTGCCAGCAGTGAACGTGGCGGGAACATTCAGTACTTC. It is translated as CASSERGGNIQYF.

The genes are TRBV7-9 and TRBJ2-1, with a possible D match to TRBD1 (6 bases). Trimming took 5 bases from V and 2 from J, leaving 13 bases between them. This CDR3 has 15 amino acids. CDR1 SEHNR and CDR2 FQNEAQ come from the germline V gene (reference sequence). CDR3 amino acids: CASSEITGPYNEQFF. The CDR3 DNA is TGTGCCAGCAGCGAAATTACAGGGCCCTACAATGAGCAGTTCTTC.

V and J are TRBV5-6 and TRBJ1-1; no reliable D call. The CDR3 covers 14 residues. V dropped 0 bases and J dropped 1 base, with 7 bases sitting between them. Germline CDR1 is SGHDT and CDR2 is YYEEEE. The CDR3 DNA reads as TGTGCCAGCAGCTTGGGGCCAGGGAACACTGAAGCTTTCTTT. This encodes CASSLGPGNTEAFF.

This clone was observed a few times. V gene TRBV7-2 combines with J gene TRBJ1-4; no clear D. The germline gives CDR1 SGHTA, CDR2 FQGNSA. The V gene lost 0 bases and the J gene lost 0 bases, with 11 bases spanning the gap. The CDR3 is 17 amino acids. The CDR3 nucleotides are TGTGCCAGCAGCTTAGCACGGACTCTCGCAACTAATGAAAAACTGTTTTTT. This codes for CASSLARTLATNEKLFF. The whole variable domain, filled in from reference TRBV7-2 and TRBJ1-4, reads GAGVSQSPSNKVTEKGKDVELRCDPISGHTALYWYRQSLGQGLEFLIYFQGNSAPDKSGLPSDRFSAERTGGSVSTLTIQRTQQEDSAVYLCASSLARTLATNEKLFFGSGTQLSVL.

CDR3 in amino acids: CASSYSQGAGVYGYTF. In DNA form, the CDR3 reads TGTGCCAGCAGTTACTCACAGGGTGCGGGGGTTTATGGCTACACCTTC. J is TRBJ1-2 and V is TRBV6-5, with TRBD1 as a possible D gene (6 bases). This CDR3 spans 16 amino acids. Germline lookup yields CDR1 MNHEY and CDR2 SVGAGI. Between the trimmed V and J ends, which lost 0 bases and 5 bases, there was a span of 16 bases.

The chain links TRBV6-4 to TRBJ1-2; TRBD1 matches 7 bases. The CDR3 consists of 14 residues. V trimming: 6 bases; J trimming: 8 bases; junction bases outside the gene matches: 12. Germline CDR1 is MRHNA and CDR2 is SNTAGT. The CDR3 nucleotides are TGTGCCAGCAGCGAAACCTTTCAGGGGGGAGGCTACACCTTC. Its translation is CASSETFQGGGYTF.

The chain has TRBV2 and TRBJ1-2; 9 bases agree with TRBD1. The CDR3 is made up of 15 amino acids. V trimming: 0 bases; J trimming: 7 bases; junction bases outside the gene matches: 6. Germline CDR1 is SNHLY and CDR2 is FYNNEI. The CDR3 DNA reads TGTGCCAGCAGTGAAGCCGACAGGGGGGTGGGTGGCTACACCTTC. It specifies CASSEADRGVGGYTF. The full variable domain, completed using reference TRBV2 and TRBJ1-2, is EPEVTQTPSHQVTQMGQEVILRCVPISNHLYFYWYRQILGQKVEFLVSFYNNEISEKSEIFDDQFSVERPDGSNFTLKIRSTKLEDSAMYFCASSEADRGVGGYTFGSGTRLTVV.

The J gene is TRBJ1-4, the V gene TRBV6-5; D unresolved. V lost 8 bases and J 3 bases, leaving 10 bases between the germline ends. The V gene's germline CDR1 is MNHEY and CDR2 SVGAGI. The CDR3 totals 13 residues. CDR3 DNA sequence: TGTGCCAGCCGGGGATTTTCTAATGAAAAACTGTTTTTT. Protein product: CASRGFSNEKLFF.

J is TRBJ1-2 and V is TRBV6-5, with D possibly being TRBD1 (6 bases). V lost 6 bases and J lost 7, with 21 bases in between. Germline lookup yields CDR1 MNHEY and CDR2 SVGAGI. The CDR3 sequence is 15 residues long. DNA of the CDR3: TGTGCCAGCAGGAAGACCTCCTCAGGGGCCGGTGGCTACACCTTC. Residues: CASRKTSSGAGGYTF.

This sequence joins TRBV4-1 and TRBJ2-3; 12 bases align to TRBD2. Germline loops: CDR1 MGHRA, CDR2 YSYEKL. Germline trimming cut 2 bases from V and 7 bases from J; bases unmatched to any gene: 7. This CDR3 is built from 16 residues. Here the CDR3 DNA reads TGCGCCAGCAGCCAATATACTAGCGGGGGGAGATATACGCAGTATTTT. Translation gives CASSQYTSGGRYTQYF.

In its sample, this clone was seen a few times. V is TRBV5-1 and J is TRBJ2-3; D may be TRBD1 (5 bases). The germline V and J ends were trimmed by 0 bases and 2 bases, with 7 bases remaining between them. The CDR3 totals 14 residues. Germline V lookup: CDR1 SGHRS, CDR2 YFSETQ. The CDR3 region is CASSLEGFTDTQYF. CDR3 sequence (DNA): TGCGCCAGCAGCTTGGAGGGGTTCACAGATACGCAGTATTTT.

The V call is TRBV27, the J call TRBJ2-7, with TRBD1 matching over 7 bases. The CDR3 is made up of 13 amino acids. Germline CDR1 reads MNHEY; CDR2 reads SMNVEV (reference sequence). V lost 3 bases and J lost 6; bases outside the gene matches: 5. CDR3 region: CASSLYRGGEQYF. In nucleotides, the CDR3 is TGTGCCAGCAGTTTGTACAGGGGCGGCGAGCAGTACTTC.

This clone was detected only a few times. CDR3 nucleotides: TGTGCCAGCAGCAAAGTGGGACACCTGAGGGGCAATCAGCCCCAGCATTTT. This gives the protein CASSKVGHLRGNQPQHF. V gene TRBV21-1 combines with J gene TRBJ1-5; TRBD1, the D gene given by the table, was not confirmed from the DNA. TRBV21-1 is assigned pseudogene status. The CDR3 length is 17 residues.

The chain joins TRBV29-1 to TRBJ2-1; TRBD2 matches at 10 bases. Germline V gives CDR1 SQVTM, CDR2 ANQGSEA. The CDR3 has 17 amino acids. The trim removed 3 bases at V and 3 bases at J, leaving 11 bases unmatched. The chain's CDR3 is CSVDVSGGPFLYNEQFF. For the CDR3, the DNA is TGCAGCGTTGATGTTAGCGGGGGGCCGTTCCTCTACAATGAGCAGTTCTTC.

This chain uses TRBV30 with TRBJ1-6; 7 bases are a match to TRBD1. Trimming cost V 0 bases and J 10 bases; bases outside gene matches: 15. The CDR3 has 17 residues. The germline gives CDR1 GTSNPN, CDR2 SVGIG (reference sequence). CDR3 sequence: CAWSVLKGAGVVSPLHF. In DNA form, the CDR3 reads TGTGCCTGGAGTGTACTCAAGGGGGCAGGGGTTGTCTCACCCCTCCACTTT.

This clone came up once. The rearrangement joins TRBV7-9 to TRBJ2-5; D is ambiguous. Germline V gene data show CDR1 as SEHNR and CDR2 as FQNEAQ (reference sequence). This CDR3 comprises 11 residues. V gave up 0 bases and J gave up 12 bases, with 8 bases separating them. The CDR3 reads CASSLAVRKYF. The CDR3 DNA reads TGTGCCAGCAGCTTAGCGGTGAGGAAGTACTTC.

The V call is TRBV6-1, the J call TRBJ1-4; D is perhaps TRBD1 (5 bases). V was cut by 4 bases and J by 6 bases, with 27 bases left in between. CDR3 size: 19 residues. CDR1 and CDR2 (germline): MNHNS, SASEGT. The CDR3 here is CASSGHLLGTSGGDEKLFF. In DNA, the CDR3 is TGTGCCAGCAGTGGTCACCTACTAGGGACGTCCGGCGGGGATGAAAAACTGTTTTTT.

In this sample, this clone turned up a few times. The CDR3 region has the DNA TGTGCCAGCAGCACCAGGGGACTAGCGGGGGGGAATGAGCAGTTCTTC. Translation: CASSTRGLAGGNEQFF. The V gene is TRBV21-1, the J gene TRBJ2-1; the table calls TRBD2, which could not be checked here. TRBV21-1 counts as a pseudogene. The CDR3 covers 16 residues.

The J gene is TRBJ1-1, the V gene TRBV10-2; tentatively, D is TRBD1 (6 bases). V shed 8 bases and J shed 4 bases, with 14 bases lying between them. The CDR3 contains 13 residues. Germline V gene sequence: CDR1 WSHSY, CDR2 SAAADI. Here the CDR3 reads CASGPQGGTEAFF. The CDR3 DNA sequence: TGCGCCAGCGGACCCCAAGGGGGCACTGAAGCTTTCTTT.

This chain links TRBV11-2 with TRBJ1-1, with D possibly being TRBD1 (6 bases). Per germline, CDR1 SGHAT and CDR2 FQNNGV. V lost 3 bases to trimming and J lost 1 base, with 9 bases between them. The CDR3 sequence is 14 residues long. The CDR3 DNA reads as TGTGCCAGCAGCTTTGCACAGGGGAACACTGAAGCTTTCTTT. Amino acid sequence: CASSFAQGNTEAFF.

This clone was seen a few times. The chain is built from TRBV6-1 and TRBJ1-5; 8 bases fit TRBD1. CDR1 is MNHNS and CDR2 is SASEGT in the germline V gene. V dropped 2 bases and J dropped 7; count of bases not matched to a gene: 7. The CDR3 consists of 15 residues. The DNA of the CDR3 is TGTGCCAGCAGTGAACTCGGGACAGGCCTCCAGCCCCAGCATTTT. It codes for CASSELGTGLQPQHF.

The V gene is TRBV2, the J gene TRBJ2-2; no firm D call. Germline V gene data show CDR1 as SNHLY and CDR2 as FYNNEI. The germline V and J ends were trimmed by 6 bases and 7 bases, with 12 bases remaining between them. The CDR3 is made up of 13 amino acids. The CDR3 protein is CASRRGSGGELFF. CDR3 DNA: TGTGCCAGCAGGAGAGGTTCGGGCGGGGAGCTGTTTTTT.

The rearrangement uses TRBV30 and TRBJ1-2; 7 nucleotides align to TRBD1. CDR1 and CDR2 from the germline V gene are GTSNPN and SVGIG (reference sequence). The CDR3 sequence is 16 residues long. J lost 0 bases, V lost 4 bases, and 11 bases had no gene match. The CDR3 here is CAWTSLQGLSNYGYTF. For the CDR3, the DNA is TGTGCCTGGACCTCCTTACAGGGGCTTTCTAACTATGGCTACACCTTC.